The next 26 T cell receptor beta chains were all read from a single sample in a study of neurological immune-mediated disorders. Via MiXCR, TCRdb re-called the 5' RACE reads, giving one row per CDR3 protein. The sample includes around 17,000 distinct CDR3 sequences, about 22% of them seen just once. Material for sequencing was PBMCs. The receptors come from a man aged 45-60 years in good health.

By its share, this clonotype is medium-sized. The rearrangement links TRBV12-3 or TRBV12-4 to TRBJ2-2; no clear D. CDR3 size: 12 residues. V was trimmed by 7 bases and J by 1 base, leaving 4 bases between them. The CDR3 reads CASNLNTGELFF. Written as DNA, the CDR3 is TGTGCCAGCAACCTGAACACCGGGGAGCTGTTTTTT.

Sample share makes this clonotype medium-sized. DNA for the CDR3: TGCAGTGTCGGAAGGGGGAACACTGAAGCTTTCTTT. Translating it yields CSVGRGNTEAFF. The J gene is TRBJ1-1, the V gene TRBV20-1, with D possibly TRBD1 on 5 matching bases. CDR1 is DFQATT and CDR2 is SNEGSKA in the germline V gene (reference sequence). V was clipped by 7 bases and J by 1 base, with 10 bases between them. The CDR3 is 12 amino acids.

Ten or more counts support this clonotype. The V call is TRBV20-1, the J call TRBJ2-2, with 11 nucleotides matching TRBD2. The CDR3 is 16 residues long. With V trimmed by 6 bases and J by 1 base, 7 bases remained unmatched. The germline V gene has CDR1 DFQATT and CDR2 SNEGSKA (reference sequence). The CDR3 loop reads CSAITLAGGNTGELFF. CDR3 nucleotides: TGCAGTGCGATCACCCTAGCGGGAGGGAACACCGGGGAGCTGTTTTTT.

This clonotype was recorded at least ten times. CDR3 residues: CSATKIQGTIDTQYF. The CDR3 region has the DNA TGCAGTGCAACTAAAATACAGGGGACGATAGATACGCAGTATTTT. The genes are TRBV20-1 and TRBJ2-3; 7 bases agree with TRBD1. The V gene end was trimmed by 6 bases and the J gene end by 5 bases; junction bases not matched to a gene: 14. Germline V gene sequence: CDR1 DFQATT, CDR2 SNEGSKA (reference sequence). The CDR3 is made up of 15 amino acids.

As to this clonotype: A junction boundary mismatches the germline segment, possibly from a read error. The CDR3 DNA is TGTGCCAGCAGCCATTGGTTAGACGCCGGGGAGCTATTTTTT. It specifies CASSHWLDAGELFF. This chain links TRBV3-1 with TRBJ2-2; D may be TRBD2 (5 bases). Germline V gives CDR1 LGHDT, CDR2 YNNKEL (reference sequence). The CDR3 sequence is 14 residues long. The complete variable domain, with remaining parts taken from reference TRBV3-1 and TRBJ2-2, reads DTAVSQTPKYLVTQMGNDKSIKCEQNLGHDTMYWYKQDSKKFLKIMFSYNNKELIINETVPNRFSPKSPDKAHLNLHINSLELGDSAVYFCASSHWLDAGELFFGEGSRLTVL.

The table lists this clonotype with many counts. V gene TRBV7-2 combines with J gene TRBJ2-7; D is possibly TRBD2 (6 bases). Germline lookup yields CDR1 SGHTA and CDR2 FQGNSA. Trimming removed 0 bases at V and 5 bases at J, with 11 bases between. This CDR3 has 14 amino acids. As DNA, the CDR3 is TGTGCCAGCAGCTTAGCAGGAGGGCGGGACGAGCAGTACTTC. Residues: CASSLAGGRDEQYF. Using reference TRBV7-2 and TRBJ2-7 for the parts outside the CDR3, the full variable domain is GAGVSQSPSNKVTEKGKDVELRCDPISGHTALYWYRQSLGQGLEFLIYFQGNSAPDKSGLPSDRFSAERTGGSVSTLTIQRTQQEDSAVYLCASSLAGGRDEQYFGPGTRLTVT.

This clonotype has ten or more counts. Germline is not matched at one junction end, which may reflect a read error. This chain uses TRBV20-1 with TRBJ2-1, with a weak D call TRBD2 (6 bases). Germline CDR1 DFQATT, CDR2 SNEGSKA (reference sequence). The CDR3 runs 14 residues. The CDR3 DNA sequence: TGCAGTGCTACCCGCAGGGACTCCTTCAATGAGCAGTTCTTC. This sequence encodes CSATRRDSFNEQFF.

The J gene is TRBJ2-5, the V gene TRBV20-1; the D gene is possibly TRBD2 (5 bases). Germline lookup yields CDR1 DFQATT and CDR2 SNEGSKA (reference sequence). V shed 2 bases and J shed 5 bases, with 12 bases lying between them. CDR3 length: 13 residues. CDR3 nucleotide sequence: TGCAGTGCTAGAAGTCTAGCCGCCGAGACCCAGTACTTC. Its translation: CSARSLAAETQYF.

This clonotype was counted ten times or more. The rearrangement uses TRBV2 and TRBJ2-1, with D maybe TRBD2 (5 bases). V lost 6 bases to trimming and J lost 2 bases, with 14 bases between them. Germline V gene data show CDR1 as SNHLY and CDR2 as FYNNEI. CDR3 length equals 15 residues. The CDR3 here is CASRPERRTYNEQFF. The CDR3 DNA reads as TGTGCCAGCAGGCCCGAGCGGAGAACCTACAATGAGCAGTTCTTC.

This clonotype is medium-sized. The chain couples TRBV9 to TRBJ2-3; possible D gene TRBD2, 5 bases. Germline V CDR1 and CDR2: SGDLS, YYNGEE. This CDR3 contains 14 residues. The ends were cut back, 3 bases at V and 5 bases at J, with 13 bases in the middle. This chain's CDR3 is CASSAAGPLDTQYF. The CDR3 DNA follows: TGTGCCAGCAGCGCGGCGGGCCCCCTAGATACGCAGTATTTT.

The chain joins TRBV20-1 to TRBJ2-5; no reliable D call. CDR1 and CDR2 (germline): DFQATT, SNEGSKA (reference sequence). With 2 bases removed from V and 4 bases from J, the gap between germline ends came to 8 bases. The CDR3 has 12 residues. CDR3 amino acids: CSARPTTETQYF. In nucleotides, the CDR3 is TGCAGTGCTAGACCTACCACAGAGACCCAGTACTTC.

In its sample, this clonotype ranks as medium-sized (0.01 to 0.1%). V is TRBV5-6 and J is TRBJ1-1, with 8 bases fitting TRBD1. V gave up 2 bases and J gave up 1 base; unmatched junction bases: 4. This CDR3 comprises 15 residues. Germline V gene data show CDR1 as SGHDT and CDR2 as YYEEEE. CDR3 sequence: CASSLVGTGNTEAFF. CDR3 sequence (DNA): TGTGCCAGCAGCTTAGTCGGGACAGGGAACACTGAAGCTTTCTTT. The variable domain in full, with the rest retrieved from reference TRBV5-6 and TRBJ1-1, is DAGVTQSPTHLIKTRGQQVTLRCSPKSGHDTVSWYQQALGQGPQFIFQYYEEEERQRGNFPDRFSGHQFPNYSSELNVNALLLGDSALYLCASSLVGTGNTEAFFGQGTRLTVV.

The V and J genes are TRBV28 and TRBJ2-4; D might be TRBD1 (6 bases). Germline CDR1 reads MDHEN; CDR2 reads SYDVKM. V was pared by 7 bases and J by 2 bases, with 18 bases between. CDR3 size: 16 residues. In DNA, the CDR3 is TGTGCCAGCAACGCCGGCGGTTGGGGGCCCAAAAACATTCAGTACTTC. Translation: CASNAGGWGPKNIQYF.

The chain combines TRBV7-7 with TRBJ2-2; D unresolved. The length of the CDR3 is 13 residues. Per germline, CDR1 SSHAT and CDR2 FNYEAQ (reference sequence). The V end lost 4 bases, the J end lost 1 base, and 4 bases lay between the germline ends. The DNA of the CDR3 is TGTGCCAGCAGCTCGCGGAACACCGGGGAGCTGTTTTTT. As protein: CASSSRNTGELFF.

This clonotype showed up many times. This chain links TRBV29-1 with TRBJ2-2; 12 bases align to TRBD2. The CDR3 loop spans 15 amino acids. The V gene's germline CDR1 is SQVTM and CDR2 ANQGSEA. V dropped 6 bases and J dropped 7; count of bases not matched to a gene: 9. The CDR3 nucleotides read TGCAGCGTGGGCAGGACTAGCGGGACCGGCGGGGAGCTGTTTTTT. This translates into CSVGRTSGTGGELFF.

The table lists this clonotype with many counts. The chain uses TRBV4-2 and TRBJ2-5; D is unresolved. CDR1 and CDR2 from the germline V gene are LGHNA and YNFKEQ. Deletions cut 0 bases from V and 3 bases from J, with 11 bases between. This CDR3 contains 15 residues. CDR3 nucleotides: TGTGCCAGCAGCCAAGAGTTGTCGTTAAAAGAGACCCAGTACTTC. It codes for CASSQELSLKETQYF.

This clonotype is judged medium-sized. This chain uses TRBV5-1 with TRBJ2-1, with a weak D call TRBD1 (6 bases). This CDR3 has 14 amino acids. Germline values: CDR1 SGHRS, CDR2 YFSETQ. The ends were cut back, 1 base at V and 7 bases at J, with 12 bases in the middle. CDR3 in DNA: TGCGCCAGCAGCTTGACAACAGGGTGGAATGAGCAGTTCTTC. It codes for CASSLTTGWNEQFF.

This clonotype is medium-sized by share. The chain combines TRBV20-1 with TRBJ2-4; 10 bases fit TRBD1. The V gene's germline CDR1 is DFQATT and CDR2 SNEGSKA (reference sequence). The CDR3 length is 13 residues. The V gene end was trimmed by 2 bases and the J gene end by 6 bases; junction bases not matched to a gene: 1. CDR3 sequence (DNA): TGCAGTGCTAGACGGACAGGGGGAAACATTCAGTACTTC. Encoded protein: CSARRTGGNIQYF.

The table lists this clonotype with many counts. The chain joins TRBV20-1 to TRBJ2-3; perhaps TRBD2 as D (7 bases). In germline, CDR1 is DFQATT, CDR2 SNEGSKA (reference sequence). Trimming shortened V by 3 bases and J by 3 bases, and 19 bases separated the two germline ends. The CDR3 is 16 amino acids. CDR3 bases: TGCAGTGCTAGGGGGAGGGACACAAAAGGTACAGATACGCAGTATTTT. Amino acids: CSARGRDTKGTDTQYF.

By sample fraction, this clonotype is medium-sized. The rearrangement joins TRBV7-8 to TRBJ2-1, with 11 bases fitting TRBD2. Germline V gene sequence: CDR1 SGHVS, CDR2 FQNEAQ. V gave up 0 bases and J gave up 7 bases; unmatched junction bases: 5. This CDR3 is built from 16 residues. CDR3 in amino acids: CASSLAGTSGENEQFF. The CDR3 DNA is TGTGCCAGCAGCTTAGCGGGGACTAGCGGTGAGAATGAGCAGTTCTTC.

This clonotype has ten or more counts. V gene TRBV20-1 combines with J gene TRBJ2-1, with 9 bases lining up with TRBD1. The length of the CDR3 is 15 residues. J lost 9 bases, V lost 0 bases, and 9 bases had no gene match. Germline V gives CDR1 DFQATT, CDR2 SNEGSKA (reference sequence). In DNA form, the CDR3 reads TGCAGTGCTAGAGATCTACCGACAGGGGGGAGTGAGCAGTTCTTC. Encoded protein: CSARDLPTGGSEQFF.

CDR3 coding DNA: TGCGCCAGCAGCTTGTTTCGGGAGAAGACCGGGGAGCTGTTTTTT. It specifies CASSLFREKTGELFF. The chain is built from TRBV5-1 and TRBJ2-2; maybe TRBD2 (6 bases). The CDR3 sequence is 15 residues long. Trimming removed 1 base from V and 5 bases from J, with 12 bases in between. The germline CDR1 and CDR2 sequences are SGHRS and YFSETQ.

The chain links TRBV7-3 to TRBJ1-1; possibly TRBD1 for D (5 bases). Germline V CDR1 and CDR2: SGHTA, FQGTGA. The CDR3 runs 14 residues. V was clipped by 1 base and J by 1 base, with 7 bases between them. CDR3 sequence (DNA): TGTGCCAGCAGCTTAATCGGGGGGAACACTGAAGCTTTCTTT. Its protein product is CASSLIGGNTEAFF.

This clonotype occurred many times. CDR3 amino acids: CASSLGTANSPLHF. In DNA form, the CDR3 reads TGCGCCAGCAGCTTGGGGACAGCTAATTCACCCCTCCACTTT. The chain joins TRBV5-1 to TRBJ1-6; possibly TRBD1 for D (6 bases). Trimming shortened V by 0 bases and J by 6 bases, and 7 bases separated the two germline ends. The germline gives CDR1 SGHRS, CDR2 YFSETQ. The CDR3 extends over 14 amino acids. Using reference TRBV5-1 and TRBJ1-6 for the parts outside the CDR3, the full variable domain is KAGVTQTPRYLIKTRGQQVTLSCSPISGHRSVSWYQQTPGQGLQFLFEYFSETQRNKGNFPGRFSGRQFSNSRSEMNVSTLELGDSALYLCASSLGTANSPLHFGNGTRLTVT.

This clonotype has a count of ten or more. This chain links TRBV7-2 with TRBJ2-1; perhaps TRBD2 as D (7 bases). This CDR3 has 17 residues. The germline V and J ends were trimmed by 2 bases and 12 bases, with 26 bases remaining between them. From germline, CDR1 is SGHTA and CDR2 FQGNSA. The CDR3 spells CASSLSTSGGPGGRQFF. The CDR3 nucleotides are TGTGCCAGCAGCTTATCTACTTCGGGGGGTCCCGGGGGGCGGCAGTTCTTC.

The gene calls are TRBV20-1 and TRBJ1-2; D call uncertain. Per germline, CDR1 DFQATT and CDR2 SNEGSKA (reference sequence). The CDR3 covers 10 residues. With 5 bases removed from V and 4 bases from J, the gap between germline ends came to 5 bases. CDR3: CSARPYGYTF. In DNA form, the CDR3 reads TGCAGTGCTCGCCCCTATGGCTACACCTTC.